This TCR beta chain was recorded in a study of T-cell memory formation after mild COVID-19. MiXCR, run by TCRdb on the 5' RACE reads, gives a single entry per CDR3 protein. Of more than 350,000 distinct CDR3 sequences listed, about a sixth are singletons. The CDR3 has 12 amino acids. V was cut by 1 base and J by 12 bases, with 12 bases left in between. Germline assignment: CDR1 LGHNA and CDR2 YSLEER. This sequence joins TRBV4-3 and TRBJ1-1; D call uncertain. The sequence came from a man in his late teens or twenties who had mild COVID-19 (a few samples of this study predate the infection). Cell type and time point are not known. Sequencing was performed on PBMCs or a T cell subset sorted from them (not recorded which). The CDR3 DNA reads as TGCGCCAGCAGCCAAGGAGCGGGAGACTCTTTCTTT. Protein product: CASSQGAGDSFF.